This T cell receptor (beta chain) was recorded in a study of blood T cells in healthy people across ages. Findings and limits, study-wide: A roughly linear age-dependent decrease characterized TCR beta diversity per million T cells.

This clonotype has just a few counts. Its antigen is unidentified. Germline V CDR1 and CDR2: SEHNR, FQNEAQ (reference sequence). Trimming took 5 bases from V and 8 from J, leaving 13 bases between them. The CDR3 contains 13 residues. A second roughly 7 to 11 cycle PCR used barcoded and J-beta primers. Per-sample output comprised a minimum of 2.5 million paired-end reads containing CDR3. From the 5' RACE reads, TCRdb called clonotypes with MiXCR, one entry per CDR3 protein. The table has some 1.6 million distinct CDR3 sequences, 34% seen once. The chain couples TRBV7-9 to TRBJ2-1; tentatively, D is TRBD1 (5 bases). The origin of this receptor is a woman aged 30 to 39 in good health. Material for sequencing was blood. The CDR3 region has the DNA TGTGCCAGCAGCAGGGTAGGACAAGATGAGCAGTTCTTC. It is translated as CASSRVGQDEQFF.